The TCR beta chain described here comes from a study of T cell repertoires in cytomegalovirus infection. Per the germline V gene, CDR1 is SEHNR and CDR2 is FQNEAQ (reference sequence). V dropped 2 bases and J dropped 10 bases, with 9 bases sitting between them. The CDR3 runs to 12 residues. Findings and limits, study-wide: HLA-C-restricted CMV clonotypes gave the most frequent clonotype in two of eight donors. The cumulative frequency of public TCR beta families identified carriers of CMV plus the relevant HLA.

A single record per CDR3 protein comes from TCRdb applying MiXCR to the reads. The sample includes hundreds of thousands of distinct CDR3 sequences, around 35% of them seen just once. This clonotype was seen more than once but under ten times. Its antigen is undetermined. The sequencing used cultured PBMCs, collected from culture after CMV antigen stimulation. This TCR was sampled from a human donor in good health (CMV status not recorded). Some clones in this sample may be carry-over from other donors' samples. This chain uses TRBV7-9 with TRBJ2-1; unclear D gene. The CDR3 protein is CASSLSLGEQFF. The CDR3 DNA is TGTGCCAGCAGCTTATCTCTGGGAGAGCAGTTCTTC.